These 23 T cell receptor beta chains were all obtained from the same sample, sequenced in a study of blood T cell repertoires in COVID-19. Generated by immunoSEQ multiplex PCR, the TCRdb table keeps only in-frame clones and is missing some. The sample has 120,000 to 150,000 clones; about 80% are singletons. Sequenced: peripheral blood. The receptors were sampled from a human donor in a cohort sampled during active COVID-19.

The chain uses TRBV30 and TRBJ1-2, with 7 bases aligning to TRBD1. Germline V gives CDR1 GTSNPN, CDR2 SVGIG (reference sequence). The CDR3 is made up of 13 amino acids. After removal of 6 bases from V and 7 bases from J, the junction contained 11 bases not matched to a gene. This CDR3 is CACRRPQGLGYTF. CDR3 coding DNA: TGTGCCTGCCGCCGGCCACAGGGGCTTGGCTACACCTTC.

This clone was counted once. This chain joins TRBV3-1 (or the pseudogene TRBV3-2) and TRBJ2-5, with unresolved D. Germline CDR1 reads LGHDT; CDR2 reads YNNKEL (reference sequence). There are 13 residues in the CDR3. Deletions cut 1 base from V and 3 bases from J, with 6 bases between. CDR3 bases: TGTGCCAGCAGCCAAGTTCCGGAAGAGACCCAGTACTTC. It codes for CASSQVPEETQYF.

J is TRBJ2-1 and V is TRBV11-3; D unresolved. V dropped 4 bases and J dropped 8 bases, with 15 bases sitting between them. This CDR3 spans 14 amino acids. Germline-derived CDR1 and CDR2 are SGHNT and YENEEA. CDR3 DNA sequence: TGTGCCAGCAGCTACGGGTTCGACGTGGATGAGCAGTTCTTC. As protein: CASSYGFDVDEQFF.

This chain joins TRBV10-3 and TRBJ1-2, with TRBD1 matching over 7 bases. With V trimmed by 3 bases and J by 7 bases, 5 bases remained unmatched. Germline V gene data show CDR1 as ENHRY and CDR2 as SYGVKD. The CDR3 has 13 amino acids. CDR3 loop: CAISEGTVTGYTF. The CDR3 DNA reads as TGTGCCATCAGTGAAGGGACAGTCACTGGCTACACCTTC.

This clone was picked up one time. This rearrangement joins TRBV5-1 to TRBJ1-6; D is perhaps TRBD1 (6 bases). Germline V gene sequence: CDR1 SGHRS, CDR2 YFSETQ. V gave up 4 bases and J gave up 2 bases, with 10 bases separating them. The CDR3 is 15 amino acids. CDR3 sequence: CASSTGTPYNSPLHF. CDR3 sequence (DNA): TGCGCCAGCAGCACCGGGACACCCTATAATTCACCCCTCCACTTT.

The chain has TRBV2 and TRBJ2-3, with TRBD1 identical over 12 bases. J lost 1 base, V lost 6 bases, and 8 bases had no gene match. CDR1 and CDR2 (germline): SNHLY, FYNNEI. The CDR3 spans 17 residues. CDR3 residues: CASSTGQGARGTDTQYF. CDR3 DNA sequence: TGTGCCAGCAGCACGGGACAGGGGGCGCGGGGCACAGATACGCAGTATTTT. Combining the CDR3 with reference TRBV2 and TRBJ2-3 gives the whole variable domain EPEVTQTPSHQVTQMGQEVILRCVPISNHLYFYWYRQILGQKVEFLVSFYNNEISEKSEIFDDQFSVERPDGSNFTLKIRSTKLEDSAMYFCASSTGQGARGTDTQYFGPGTRLTVL.

V gene TRBV5-8 combines with J gene TRBJ1-2; 7 nucleotides match TRBD1. V dropped 2 bases and J dropped 3; count of bases not matched to a gene: 7. CDR1 and CDR2 from the germline V gene are SGHTS and YDEGEE. The CDR3 consists of 15 residues. The CDR3 DNA reads as TGTGCCAGCAGCTTACAGGGGACTAGTGACTATGGCTACACCTTC. It specifies CASSLQGTSDYGYTF.

This rearrangement joins TRBV6-2 or TRBV6-3 to TRBJ2-7; D gene ambiguous. Trimming removed 6 bases at V and 3 bases at J, with 6 bases between. The CDR3 totals 11 residues. Germline CDR1 reads MNHEY; CDR2 reads SVGEGT. CDR3 in amino acids: CASSWLYEQYF. Here the CDR3 DNA reads TGTGCCAGCAGCTGGCTCTACGAGCAGTACTTC.

This clone was observed a handful of times. V is TRBV7-2 and J is TRBJ2-3; 10 bases line up with TRBD2. With V trimmed by 4 bases and J by 11 bases, 12 bases remained unmatched. Germline CDR1 reads SGHTA; CDR2 reads FQGNSA. There are 15 residues in the CDR3. CDR3 sequence reads: CASSSDALAGRGQYF. In nucleotides, the CDR3 is TGTGCCAGCAGCTCCGACGCACTAGCGGGGCGGGGGCAGTATTTT.

The J gene is TRBJ2-2, the V gene TRBV7-6; 7 nucleotides agree with TRBD1. The CDR3 sequence is 16 residues long. Germline assignment: CDR1 SGHVS and CDR2 FNYEAQ. Trimming took 4 bases from V and 0 from J; bases not matched to a gene: 5. Here the CDR3 DNA reads TGTGCCAGCAGCTCCATGACAGGGTCGAACACCGGGGAGCTGTTTTTT. It is translated as CASSSMTGSNTGELFF.

This rearrangement joins TRBV9 to TRBJ2-6, with D perhaps TRBD1 (6 bases). Per germline, CDR1 SGDLS and CDR2 YYNGEE. The CDR3 runs to 16 residues. V was pared by 3 bases and J by 2 bases, with 12 bases between. In DNA, the CDR3 is TGTGCCAGCAGCGATCAGGGGTTTGCTGGGGCCAACGTCCTGACTTTC. It specifies CASSDQGFAGANVLTF. Combining the CDR3 with reference TRBV9 and TRBJ2-6 gives the whole variable domain DSGVTQTPKHLITATGQRVTLRCSPRSGDLSVYWYQQSLDQGLQFLIQYYNGEERAKGNILERFSAQQFPDLHSELNLSSLELGDSALYFCASSDQGFAGANVLTFGAGSRLTVL.

The chain recombines TRBV4-3 with TRBJ1-2, with 9 positions matching TRBD1. V was clipped by 5 bases and J by 7 bases; unmatched bases: 17. Germline V gene data show CDR1 as LGHNA and CDR2 as YSLEER. The CDR3 length is 17 residues. CDR3 loop: CASSRVGAGTGSRGYTF. CDR3 coding DNA: TGCGCCAGCAGCAGAGTGGGCGCCGGGACAGGGAGTCGTGGCTACACCTTC.

This sequence joins TRBV5-1 and TRBJ2-6; the D gene is possibly TRBD2 (6 bases). Trimming stripped 4 bases from V and 4 bases from J, with 15 bases between. The CDR3 is 16 residues long. Per the germline V gene, CDR1 is SGHRS and CDR2 is YFSETQ. CDR3 in DNA: TGCGCCAGCAGCCCTACACTAGCTTCGGGGGCCAACGTCCTGACTTTC. It specifies CASSPTLASGANVLTF.

The chain joins TRBV10-3 to TRBJ2-1; D is unclear. Germline V gives CDR1 ENHRY, CDR2 SYGVKD. Trimming took off 4 bases at V and 7 bases at J, with 11 bases between the two ends. This CDR3 region has 13 residues. CDR3 region: CAISVVSGNEQFF. The DNA of the CDR3 is TGTGCCATCAGTGTAGTATCCGGGAATGAGCAGTTCTTC.

The V gene is TRBV18, the J gene TRBJ2-7, with a weak D call TRBD2 (6 bases). The ends were cut back, 4 bases at V and 0 bases at J, with 10 bases in the middle. Germline CDR1 is KGHSH and CDR2 is LQKENI. The CDR3 contains 14 residues. CDR3 sequence (DNA): TGTGCCAGCTCACGGGACGGGGGCTCCTACGAGCAGTACTTC. Protein product: CASSRDGGSYEQYF.

The J gene is TRBJ1-4, the V gene TRBV30; 8 bases align to TRBD1. The V gene end was trimmed by 5 bases and the J gene end by 2 bases; junction bases not matched to a gene: 4. The CDR3 totals 14 residues. CDR1 is GTSNPN, CDR2 SVGIG, per germline (reference sequence). The CDR3 here is CAWVTGGTNEKLFF. Written as DNA, the CDR3 is TGTGCCTGGGTCACAGGGGGGACTAATGAAAAACTGTTTTTT.

This sequence joins TRBV7-3 and TRBJ2-5, with 11 bases aligning to TRBD1. The V gene's germline CDR1 is SGHTA and CDR2 FQGTGA. The J segment lost 5 bases and the V segment lost 5 bases, leaving 7 bases of the junction unmatched. This CDR3 has 15 residues. CDR3 protein: CASSPGQGAGETQYF. CDR3 in DNA: TGTGCCAGCAGCCCCGGACAGGGGGCCGGGGAGACCCAGTACTTC.

The chain combines TRBV28 with TRBJ2-5; 8 positions match TRBD1. Germline assignment: CDR1 MDHEN and CDR2 SYDVKM. With 5 bases clipped from V and 7 bases from J, the junction kept 12 bases outside the gene matches. The CDR3 totals 15 residues. The CDR3 sequence: CASSATGGRGGTQYF. The CDR3 DNA sequence: TGTGCCAGCAGTGCTACAGGGGGTCGAGGAGGGACCCAGTACTTC.

The J gene is TRBJ1-6, the V gene TRBV2; 7 positions match TRBD1. Losses at the gene ends were 6 bases for V and 10 bases for J; bases not matched to a gene: 15. The CDR3 is made up of 16 amino acids. CDR1 and CDR2 (germline): SNHLY, FYNNEI. The CDR3 DNA reads TGTGCCAGCAGCACAGGACAGGCCGCCTTCAGGTCACCCCTCCACTTT. This gives the protein CASSTGQAAFRSPLHF.

The chain has TRBV7-2 and TRBJ1-1, with TRBD1 matching over 7 bases. Germline trimming cut 5 bases from V and 5 bases from J; bases unmatched to any gene: 8. Germline CDR1 and CDR2: SGHTA and FQGNSA. This CDR3 comprises 14 residues. CDR3 protein: CASSPRQGVTEAFF. The DNA of the CDR3 is TGTGCCAGCAGCCCCCGACAGGGAGTTACTGAAGCTTTCTTT.

About this clone itself: At the DNA level, this CDR3 is encoded by other sequences in the same sample as well. The gene calls are TRBV28 and TRBJ1-2, with D perhaps TRBD1 (6 bases). This CDR3 region has 12 residues. The germline V and J ends were trimmed by 5 bases and 4 bases, with 8 bases remaining between them. Germline values: CDR1 MDHEN, CDR2 SYDVKM. The CDR3 coding sequence is TGTGCCAGCAGTCTACAGGGCTATGGCTACACCTTC. This encodes CASSLQGYGYTF.

This sequence joins TRBV29-1 and TRBJ1-4, with D hard to call. V lost 5 bases, J lost 12 bases, and 16 bases lay in between. CDR3 length equals 12 residues. Per the germline V gene, CDR1 is SQVTM and CDR2 is ANQGSEA. The CDR3 sequence: CSVTKGGEELFF. In nucleotides, the CDR3 is TGCAGCGTTACAAAAGGCGGGGAGGAACTGTTTTTT. The whole variable domain, remainder taken from reference TRBV29-1 and TRBJ1-4, is SAVISQKPSRDICQRGTSLTIQCQVDSQVTMMFWYRQQPGQSLTLIATANQGSEATYESGFVIDKFPISRPNLTFSTLTVSNMSPEDSSIYLCSVTKGGEELFFGSGTQLSVL.

This clone was recorded only once. An end of the junction differs from the germline gene, which may be a read error. The CDR3, as DNA: TGTACCAGCAGGCTTAGCGGGACTGAAGCTTTCTTT. It codes for CTSRLSGTEAFF. V is TRBV28 and J is TRBJ1-1, with D hard to call. Germline-derived CDR1 and CDR2 are MDHEN and SYDVKM. The CDR3 runs to 12 residues.